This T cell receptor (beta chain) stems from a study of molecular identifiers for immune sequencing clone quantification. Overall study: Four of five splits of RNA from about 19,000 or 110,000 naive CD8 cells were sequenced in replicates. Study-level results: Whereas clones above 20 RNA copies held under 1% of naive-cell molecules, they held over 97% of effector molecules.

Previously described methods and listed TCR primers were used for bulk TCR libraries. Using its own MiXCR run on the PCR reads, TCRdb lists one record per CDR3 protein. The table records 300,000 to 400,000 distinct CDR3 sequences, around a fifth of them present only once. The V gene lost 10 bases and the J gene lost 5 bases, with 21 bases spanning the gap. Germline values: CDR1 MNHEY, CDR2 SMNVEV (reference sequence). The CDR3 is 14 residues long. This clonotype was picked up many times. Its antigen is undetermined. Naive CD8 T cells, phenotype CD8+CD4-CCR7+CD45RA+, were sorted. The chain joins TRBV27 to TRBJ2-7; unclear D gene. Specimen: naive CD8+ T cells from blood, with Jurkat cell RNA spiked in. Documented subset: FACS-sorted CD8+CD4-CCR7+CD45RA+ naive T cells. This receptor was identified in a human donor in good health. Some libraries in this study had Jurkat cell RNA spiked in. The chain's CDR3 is CATSLLQFPNEQYF. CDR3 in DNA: TGTGCCACTTCTCTTTTGCAGTTTCCCAACGAGCAGTACTTC.